This T cell receptor (beta chain) was observed in a study of T cell responses to AZD1222 COVID-19 vaccine. Findings and limits, study-wide: White British people made up most donors, females outnumbered males, and clonal diversity was possibly underestimated. Regions left unmutated in variants are reportedly the target of nearly half of spike-specific TCRs. Rises in breadth and depth of Spike-specific TCRs came after two AZD1222 doses. Spike-spanning, vaccine-associated CD4 TCRs were dominant at 160-218 and 743-854.

Note on this clone: Its specificity is unknown.

The CDR3 runs to 16 residues. The germline gives CDR1 SGHRS, CDR2 YFSETQ. The ends lost 4 bases at V and 4 bases at J; junction bases unmatched: 4. This table comes from immunoSEQ multiplex PCR, and its TCRdb copy is limited to in-frame clones, with some not included. The sample carries over 150,000 clones, 85% to 95% recorded once. The receptor was derived from an adult who received the MenACWY meningococcal vaccine as a control. V usage is TRBV5-1 and J usage is TRBJ2-5, with 16 nucleotides matching TRBD2. Sequencing used peripheral blood, obtained 28 days after the second dose of the MenACWY control vaccine. The CDR3 nucleotides are TGCGCCAGCAGCACCGGGACTAGCGGGGGGGCAGAGACCCAGTACTTC. Amino acids: CASSTGTSGGAETQYF. Together with reference TRBV5-1 and TRBJ2-5, the CDR3 gives the full variable domain: KAGVTQTPRYLIKTRGQQVTLSCSPISGHRSVSWYQQTPGQGLQFLFEYFSETQRNKGNFPGRFSGRQFSNSRSEMNVSTLELGDSALYLCASSTGTSGGAETQYFGPGTRLLVL.